A single sample is the source of the 13 T cell receptor beta chains below, sequenced in a study of control samples from healthy donors and cancer patients. Data came from immunoSEQ multiplex PCR; TCRdb stores just in-frame clones and leaves some out. Seen here are 150,000 to 200,000 clones, 94% observed once, and the top ten hold approximately 1.5%. Sequencing was carried out using blood. These receptor sequences come from a woman younger than 30 in good health.

The chain carries TRBV7-9 and TRBJ2-7; D is uncertain. V lost 7 bases and J lost 7, with 14 bases in between. The CDR3 runs 12 residues. The germline V gene encodes CDR1 SEHNR and CDR2 FQNEAQ (reference sequence). CDR3 coding DNA: TGTGCCAGCACAGAGACGTTTAGGGAGCAGTACTTC. As protein: CASTETFREQYF.

The genes are TRBV9 and TRBJ1-5, with a weak D call TRBD1 (6 bases). Trimming stripped 0 bases from V and 7 bases from J, with 14 bases between. CDR1 and CDR2 (germline): SGDLS, YYNGEE. This CDR3 has 15 amino acids. CDR3 residues: CASSVDGGDNQPQHF. The CDR3 DNA is TGTGCCAGCAGCGTAGACGGGGGGGACAACCAGCCCCAGCATTTT.

The rearrangement uses TRBV25-1 and TRBJ2-2, with D tentatively TRBD1 (5 bases). Looked up from germline, CDR1 is MGHDK and CDR2 is SYGVNS. This CDR3 comprises 14 residues. The V gene lost 4 bases and the J gene lost 1 base, with 7 bases spanning the gap. In DNA, the CDR3 is TGTGCCAGCAGTGCCACAGGGAACACCGGGGAGCTGTTTTTT. Its protein product is CASSATGNTGELFF.

This chain joins TRBV15 and TRBJ2-3; 12 bases are shared with TRBD2. Trimming removed 5 bases from V and 9 bases from J; junction bases left unmatched: 9. Germline CDR1 and CDR2: LNHNV and YYDKDF (reference sequence). The CDR3 is 15 residues long. The CDR3 DNA reads as TGTGCCACCAGCCTGACTAGCGGGAGAAGAGGGACGCAGTATTTT. Residues: CATSLTSGRRGTQYF.

V is TRBV5-8 and J is TRBJ2-1, with 12 bases lining up with TRBD2. In germline, CDR1 is SGHTS, CDR2 YDEGEE. Germline trimming cut 0 bases from V and 7 bases from J; bases unmatched to any gene: 8. The CDR3 covers 17 residues. CDR3 region: CASSLDETSGSGNEQFF. In nucleotides, the CDR3 is TGTGCCAGCAGCTTGGACGAGACTAGCGGGAGCGGGAATGAGCAGTTCTTC. Full variable domain (remainder filled in from reference TRBV5-8 and TRBJ2-1): EAGVTQSPTHLIKTRGQQATLRCSPISGHTSVYWYQQALGLGLQFLLWYDEGEERNRGNFPPRFSGRQFPNYSSELNVNALELEDSALYLCASSLDETSGSGNEQFFGPGTRLTVL.

The V call is TRBV2, the J call TRBJ2-1; D is unresolved. The CDR3 consists of 14 residues. Between the trimmed V and J ends, which lost 11 bases and 0 bases, there was a span of 14 bases. The germline V gene has CDR1 SNHLY and CDR2 FYNNEI. The CDR3 DNA follows: TGTGCCGCCCTCCCAGGAAGCTCCTACAATGAGCAGTTCTTC. It translates to CAALPGSSYNEQFF.

The chain employs TRBV4-1 and TRBJ1-3, with D unclear. The germline V gene has CDR1 MGHRA and CDR2 YSYEKL. The V end lost 2 bases, the J end lost 4 bases, and 6 bases lay between the germline ends. The CDR3 is 13 amino acids. The CDR3: CASSQLPGNTIYF. In DNA form, the CDR3 reads TGCGCCAGCAGCCAACTCCCCGGAAACACCATATATTTT.

This clone came up once. The genes are TRBV29-1 and TRBJ1-1; no definite D call. The CDR3 runs 12 residues. CDR1 and CDR2 from the germline V gene are SQVTM and ANQGSEA. V lost 5 bases to trimming and J lost 5 bases, with 12 bases between them. The CDR3 nucleotides read TGCAGCGTTCACGGAGCGACGACTGAAGCTTTCTTT. Its translation: CSVHGATTEAFF.

The J gene is TRBJ2-5, the V gene TRBV24-1; TRBD1 aligns across 7 bases. The length of the CDR3 is 15 residues. The V gene end was trimmed by 3 bases and the J gene end by 6 bases; junction bases not matched to a gene: 9. Germline CDR1 KGHDR, CDR2 SFDVKD. As DNA, the CDR3 is TGTGCCACCAGTGATATACAGGGGCGCGAAAAGACCCAGTACTTC. Its protein product is CATSDIQGREKTQYF.

The chain carries TRBV19 and TRBJ1-5; D unclear. The CDR3 has 16 residues. CDR1 is LNHDA and CDR2 is SQIVND in the germline V gene (reference sequence). V was cut by 6 bases and J by 4 bases, with 19 bases left in between. The CDR3 reads CASSPPFGQKNQPQHF. The DNA for the CDR3 is TGTGCCAGTAGCCCCCCTTTCGGGCAGAAGAATCAGCCCCAGCATTTT.

DNA for the CDR3: TGCGCCAGCAGCTTCCAAGTGGGGGGGCACGGCTACACCTTC. Encoded protein: CASSFQVGGHGYTF. The genes are TRBV5-1 and TRBJ1-2; the D gene is possibly TRBD1 (6 bases). There are 14 residues in the CDR3. CDR1 and CDR2 from the germline V gene are SGHRS and YFSETQ. The V and J ends lost 2 bases and 8 bases respectively, with 16 bases between them.

The genes are TRBV7-9 and TRBJ2-1, with a tentative D call TRBD1 (8 bases). This CDR3 comprises 14 residues. Germline loops: CDR1 SEHNR, CDR2 FQNEAQ (reference sequence). V was pared by 5 bases and J by 9 bases, with 17 bases between. Here the CDR3 reads CASSAQTGEGEQFF. The CDR3 DNA reads TGTGCCAGCAGCGCCCAGACAGGGGAGGGTGAGCAGTTCTTC.

This clone was recorded only once. V and J are TRBV7-9 and TRBJ1-1; D not certain. Per the germline V gene, CDR1 is SEHNR and CDR2 is FQNEAQ (reference sequence). This CDR3 contains 13 residues. V dropped 1 base and J dropped 5 bases, with 8 bases sitting between them. CDR3 loop: CASSLEVWTEAFF. CDR3 bases: TGTGCCAGCAGCTTAGAGGTGTGGACTGAAGCTTTCTTT. The variable domain in full, completed from reference TRBV7-9 and TRBJ1-1, reads DTGVSQNPRHKITKRGQNVTFRCDPISEHNRLYWYRQTLGQGPEFLTYFQNEAQLEKSRLLSDRFSAERPKGSFSTLEIQRTEQGDSAMYLCASSLEVWTEAFFGQGTRLTVV.